This T cell receptor beta chain was captured by sequencing in a study of T cell responses to AZD1222 COVID-19 vaccine. Findings and limits, study-wide: Dominant CD4 TCR responses targeted spike regions 160-218 and 743-854.

The CDR3 is made up of 12 amino acids. The germline V and J ends were trimmed by 3 bases and 3 bases, with 5 bases remaining between them. With regard to this clone: The antigen is undetermined.

TCRdb's table, derived via immunoSEQ multiplex PCR, lists solely in-frame clones and lacks some. The sample has approximately 130,000 clones; approximately 92% are singletons. This TCR was sampled from an adult in good health. The source material was peripheral blood, sampled on day 0 of AZD1222 vaccination. This chain links TRBV12-3 or TRBV12-4 with TRBJ1-2; D not certain. CDR3 region: CASSLNYYGYTF. The CDR3 region has the DNA TGTGCCAGCAGTTTGAATTACTATGGCTACACCTTC.